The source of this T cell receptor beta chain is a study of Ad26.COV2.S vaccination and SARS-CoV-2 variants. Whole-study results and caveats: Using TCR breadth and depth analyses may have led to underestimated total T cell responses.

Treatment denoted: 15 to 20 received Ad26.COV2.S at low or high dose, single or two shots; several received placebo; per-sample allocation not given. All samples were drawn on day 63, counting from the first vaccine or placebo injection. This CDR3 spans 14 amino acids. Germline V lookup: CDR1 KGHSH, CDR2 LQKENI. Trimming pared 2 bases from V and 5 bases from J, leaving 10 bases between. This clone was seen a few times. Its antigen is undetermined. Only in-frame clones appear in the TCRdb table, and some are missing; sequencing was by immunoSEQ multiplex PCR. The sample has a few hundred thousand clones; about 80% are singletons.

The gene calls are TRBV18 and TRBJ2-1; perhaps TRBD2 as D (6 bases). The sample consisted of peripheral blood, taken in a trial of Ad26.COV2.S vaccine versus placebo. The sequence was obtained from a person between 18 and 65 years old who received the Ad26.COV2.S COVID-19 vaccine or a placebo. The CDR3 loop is CASSPYRGDNEQFF. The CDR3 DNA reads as TGTGCCAGCTCACCATATCGCGGGGACAATGAGCAGTTCTTC.